The clone carrying this TCR beta chain has a count of ten or more. The antigen is unknown. By quantitative 5'-RACE with molecular barcodes, the TCR beta libraries were made. MiXCR, applied by TCRdb to the 5' RACE reads, yields one record per CDR3 protein. This sample carries approximately 92,000 distinct CDR3 sequences, about 9.1% of them seen once, and the ten largest clones take 5.1%. This CDR3 region has 12 residues. V lost 6 bases and J lost 9, with 12 bases in between. This sample was taken from a study of CD8 T cells in ankylosing spondylitis. Broader study findings: Researchers report that disease-linked clones proved CD8+ and relatively rare in peripheral blood. The study looked at matched synovial fluid samples from ankylosing spondylitis patients. Disease-linked clones were reported to be significantly enriched there. A TCR beta motif of 7 to 9 highly homologous variants seemed to mark ankylosing spondylitis blood.

This sequence was found in a male donor with ankylosing spondylitis or in good health (not recorded which). The sequenced sample was blood, either unsorted or a sorted T cell fraction (not recorded which). The J gene is TRBJ1-5, the V gene TRBV12-3 or TRBV12-4; D uncertain. CDR3 sequence reads: CASSPPEGPQHF. The CDR3 DNA reads as TGTGCCAGCAGCCCACCAGAGGGGCCCCAGCATTTT.